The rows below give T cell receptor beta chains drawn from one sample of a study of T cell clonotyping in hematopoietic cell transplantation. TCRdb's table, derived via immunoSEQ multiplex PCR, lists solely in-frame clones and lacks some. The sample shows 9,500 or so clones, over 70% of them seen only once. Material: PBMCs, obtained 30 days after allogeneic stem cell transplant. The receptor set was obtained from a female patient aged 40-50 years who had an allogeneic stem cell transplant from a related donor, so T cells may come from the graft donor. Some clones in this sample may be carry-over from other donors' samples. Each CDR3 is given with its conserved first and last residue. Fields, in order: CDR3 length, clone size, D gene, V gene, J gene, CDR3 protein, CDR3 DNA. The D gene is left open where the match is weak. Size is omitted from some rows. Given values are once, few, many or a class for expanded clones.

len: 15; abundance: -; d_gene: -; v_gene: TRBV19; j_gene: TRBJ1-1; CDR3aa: CASSIDASLNTEAFF; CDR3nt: TGTGCCAGTAGTATAGACGCCAGCCTGAACACTGAAGCTTTCTTT
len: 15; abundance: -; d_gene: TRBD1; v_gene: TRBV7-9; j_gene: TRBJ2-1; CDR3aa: CASSALTGAYNEQFF; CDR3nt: TGTGCCAGCAGCGCCTTGACAGGGGCCTACAATGAGCAGTTCTTC
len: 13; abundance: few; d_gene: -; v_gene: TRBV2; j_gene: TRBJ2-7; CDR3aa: CASQDSQGYEQYF; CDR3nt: TGTGCCAGCCAGGACAGCCAGGGCTACGAGCAGTACTTC
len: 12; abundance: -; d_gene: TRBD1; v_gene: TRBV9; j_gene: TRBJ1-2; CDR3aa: CASSGGTAGYTF; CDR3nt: TGTGCCAGCAGCGGGGGGACAGCGGGCTACACCTTC
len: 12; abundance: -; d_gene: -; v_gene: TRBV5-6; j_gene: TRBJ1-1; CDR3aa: CASSLATGEAFF; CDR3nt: TGTGCCAGCAGCTTGGCCACGGGTGAAGCTTTCTTT
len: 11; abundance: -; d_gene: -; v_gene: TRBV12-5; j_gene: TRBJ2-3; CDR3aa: CASGFRDTQYF; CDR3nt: TGTGCTAGTGGTTTTCGGGATACGCAGTATTTT
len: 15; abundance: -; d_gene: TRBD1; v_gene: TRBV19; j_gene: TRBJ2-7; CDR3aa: CASSVGTGREYEQYF; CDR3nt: TGTGCCAGTAGTGTCGGGACAGGCAGGGAATACGAGCAGTACTTC
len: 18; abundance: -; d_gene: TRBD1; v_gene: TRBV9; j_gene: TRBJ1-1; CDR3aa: CASSPRGDRIERNTEAFF; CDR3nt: TGTGCCAGCAGCCCCAGAGGGGACAGGATTGAGAGGAACACTGAAGCTTTCTTT
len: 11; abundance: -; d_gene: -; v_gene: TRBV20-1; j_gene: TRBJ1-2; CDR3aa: CSALKAQGVSF; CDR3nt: TGCAGTGCCCTTAAGGCTCAGGGTGTCAGCTTC
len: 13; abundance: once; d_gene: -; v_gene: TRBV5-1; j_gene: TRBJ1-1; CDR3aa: CASSVVMNTEAFF; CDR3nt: TGCGCCAGCAGCGTCGTTATGAACACTGAAGCTTTCTTT
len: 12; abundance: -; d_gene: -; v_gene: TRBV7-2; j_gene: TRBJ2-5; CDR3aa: CASSLVGETQYF; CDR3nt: TGTGCCAGCAGCTTAGTCGGGGAGACCCAGTACTTC
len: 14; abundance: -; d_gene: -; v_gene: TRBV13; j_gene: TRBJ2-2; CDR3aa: CASRTDTGPGELFF; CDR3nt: TGTGCCAGCAGAACCGATACAGGGCCCGGGGAGCTGTTTTTT
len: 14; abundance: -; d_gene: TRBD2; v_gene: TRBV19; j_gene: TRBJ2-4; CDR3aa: CASRASGSGDIQYF; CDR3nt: TGTGCCAGTAGAGCTAGCGGGAGTGGAGACATTCAGTACTTC
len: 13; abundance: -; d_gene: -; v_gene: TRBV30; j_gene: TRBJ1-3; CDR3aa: CAWSKGTGNTIYF; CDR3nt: TGTGCCTGGAGCAAGGGAACCGGAAACACCATATATTTT
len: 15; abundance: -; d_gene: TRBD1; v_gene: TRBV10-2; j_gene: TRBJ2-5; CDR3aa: CASCYRGLGLGTQYF; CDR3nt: TGCGCCAGCTGTTACAGGGGGCTCGGGTTGGGGACCCAGTACTTC
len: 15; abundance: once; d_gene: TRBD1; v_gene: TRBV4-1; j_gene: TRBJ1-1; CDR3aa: CASSRSQGAFTEAFF; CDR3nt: TGCGCCAGCAGCCGAAGTCAGGGGGCATTTACTGAAGCTTTCTTT
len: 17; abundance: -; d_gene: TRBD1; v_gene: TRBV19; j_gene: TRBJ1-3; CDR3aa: CASISPRGQVSRNTIYF; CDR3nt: TGTGCCAGTATTTCGCCCCGGGGACAGGTCTCTAGAAACACCATATATTTT
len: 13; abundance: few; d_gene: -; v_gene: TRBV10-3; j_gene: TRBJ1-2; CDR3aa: CAISESDNYGYTF; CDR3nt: TGTGCCATCAGTGAGTCGGACAACTATGGCTACACCTTC
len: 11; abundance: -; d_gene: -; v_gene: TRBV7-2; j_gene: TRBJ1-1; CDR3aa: CASSTGREAFF; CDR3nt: TGTGCCAGCAGTACCGGGAGAGAAGCTTTCTTT
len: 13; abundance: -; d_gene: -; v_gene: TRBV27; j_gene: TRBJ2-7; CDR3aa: CASALGALYEQYF; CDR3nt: TGTGCCAGCGCCTTGGGGGCCCTGTACGAGCAGTACTTC
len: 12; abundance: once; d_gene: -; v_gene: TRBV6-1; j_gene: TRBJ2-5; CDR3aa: CASGLGQETQYF; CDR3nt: TGTGCCAGCGGTTTGGGGCAAGAGACCCAGTACTTC
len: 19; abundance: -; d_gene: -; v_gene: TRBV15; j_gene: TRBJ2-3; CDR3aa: CATSRDRRGRDLSADTQYF; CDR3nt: TGTGCCACCAGCAGAGATCGTAGGGGCAGGGACCTTTCCGCAGATACGCAGTATTTT
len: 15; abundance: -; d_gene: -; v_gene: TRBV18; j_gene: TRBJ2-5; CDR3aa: CASSPDMGSLETQYF; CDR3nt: TGTGCCAGCTCACCAGATATGGGTAGCCTCGAGACCCAGTACTTC
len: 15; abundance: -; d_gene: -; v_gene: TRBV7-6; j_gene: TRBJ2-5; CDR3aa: CASSPMWQGQETQYF; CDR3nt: TGTGCCAGCAGCCCGATGTGGCAGGGTCAAGAGACCCAGTACTTC
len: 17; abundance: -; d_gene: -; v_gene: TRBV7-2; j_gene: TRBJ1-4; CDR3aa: CASSLNSVTGVNEKLFF; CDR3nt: TGTGCCAGCAGCTTAAATTCGGTTACGGGAGTTAATGAAAAACTGTTTTTT
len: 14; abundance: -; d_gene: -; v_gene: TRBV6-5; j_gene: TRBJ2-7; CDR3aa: CASSLLGDSYEQYF; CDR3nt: TGTGCCAGCAGCTTACTCGGGGACTCCTACGAGCAGTACTTC
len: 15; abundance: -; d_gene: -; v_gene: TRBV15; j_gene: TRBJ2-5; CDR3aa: CATSIPMRGAETQYF; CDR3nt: TGTGCCACCAGCATCCCGATGAGGGGAGCAGAGACCCAGTACTTC
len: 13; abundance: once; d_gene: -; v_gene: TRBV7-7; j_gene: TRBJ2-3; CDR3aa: CASSVVGTDTQYF; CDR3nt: TGTGCCAGCAGCGTCGTTGGCACAGATACGCAGTATTTT
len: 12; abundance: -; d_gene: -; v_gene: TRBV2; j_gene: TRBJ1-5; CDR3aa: CASTVGNQPQHF; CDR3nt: TGTGCCAGCACGGTTGGCAATCAGCCCCAGCATTTT
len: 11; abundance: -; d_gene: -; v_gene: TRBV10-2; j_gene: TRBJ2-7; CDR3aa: CASSEPYEQYF; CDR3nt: TGCGCCAGCAGTGAGCCCTACGAGCAGTACTTC
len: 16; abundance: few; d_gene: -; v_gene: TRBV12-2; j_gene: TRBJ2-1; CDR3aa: CASRMSLAVTYNEQFF; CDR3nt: TGTGCAAGTCGCATGAGCCTAGCGGTAACCTACAATGAGCAGTTCTTC
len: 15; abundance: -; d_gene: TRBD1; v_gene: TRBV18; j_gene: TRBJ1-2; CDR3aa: CASSPPQGQDYGYTF; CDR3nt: TGTGCCAGCTCACCACCTCAAGGACAGGACTATGGCTACACCTTC
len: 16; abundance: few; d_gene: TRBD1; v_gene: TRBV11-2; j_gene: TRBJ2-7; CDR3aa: CASSLGRARQGPEQYF; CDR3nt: TGTGCCAGCAGCTTAGGGCGCGCGAGACAGGGACCCGAGCAGTACTTC